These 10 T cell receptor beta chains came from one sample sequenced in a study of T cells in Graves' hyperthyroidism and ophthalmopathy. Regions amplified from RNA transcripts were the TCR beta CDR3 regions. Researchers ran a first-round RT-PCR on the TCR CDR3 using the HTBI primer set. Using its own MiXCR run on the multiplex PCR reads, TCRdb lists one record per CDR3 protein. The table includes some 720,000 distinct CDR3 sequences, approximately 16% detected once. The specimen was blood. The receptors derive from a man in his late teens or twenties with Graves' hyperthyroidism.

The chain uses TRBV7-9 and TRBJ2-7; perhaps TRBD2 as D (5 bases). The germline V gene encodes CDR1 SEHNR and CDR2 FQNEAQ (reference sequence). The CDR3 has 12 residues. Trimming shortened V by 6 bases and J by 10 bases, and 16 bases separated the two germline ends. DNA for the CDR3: TGTGCCAGCAGTTTATCCCCAACTAGACAGTACTTC. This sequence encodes CASSLSPTRQYF.

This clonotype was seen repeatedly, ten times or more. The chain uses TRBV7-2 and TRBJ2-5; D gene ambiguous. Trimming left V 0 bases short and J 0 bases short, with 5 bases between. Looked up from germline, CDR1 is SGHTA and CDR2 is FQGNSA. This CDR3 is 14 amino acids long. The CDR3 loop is CASSLAWNQETQYF. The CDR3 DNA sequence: TGTGCCAGCAGCTTAGCGTGGAACCAAGAGACCCAGTACTTC.

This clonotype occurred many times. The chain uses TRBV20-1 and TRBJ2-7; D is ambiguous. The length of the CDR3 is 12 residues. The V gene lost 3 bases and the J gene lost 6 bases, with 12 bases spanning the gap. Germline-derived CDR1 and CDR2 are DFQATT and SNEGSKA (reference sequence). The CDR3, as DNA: TGCAGTGCTAGTCCGGGTGGCAGCGAGCAGTACTTC. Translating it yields CSASPGGSEQYF.

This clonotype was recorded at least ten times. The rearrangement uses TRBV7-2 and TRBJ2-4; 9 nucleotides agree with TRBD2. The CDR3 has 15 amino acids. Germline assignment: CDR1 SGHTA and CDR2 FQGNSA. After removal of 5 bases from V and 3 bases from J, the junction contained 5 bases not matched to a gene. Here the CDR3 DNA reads TGTGCCAGCAGCGGAACAGCGGGGGGCAAAAACATTCAGTACTTC. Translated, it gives CASSGTAGGKNIQYF.

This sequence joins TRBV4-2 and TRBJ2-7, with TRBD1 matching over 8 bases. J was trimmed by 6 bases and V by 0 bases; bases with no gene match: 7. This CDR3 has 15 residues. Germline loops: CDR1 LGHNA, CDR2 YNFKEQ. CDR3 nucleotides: TGTGCCAGCAGCCAAGACCCCGGACAGGGCAGCGAGCAGTACTTC. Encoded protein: CASSQDPGQGSEQYF.

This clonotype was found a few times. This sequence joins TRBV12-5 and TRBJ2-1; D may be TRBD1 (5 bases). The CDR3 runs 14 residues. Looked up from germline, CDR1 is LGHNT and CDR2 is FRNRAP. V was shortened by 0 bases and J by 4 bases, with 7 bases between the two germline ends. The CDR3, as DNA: TGTGCTAGTGGTTTGGTAGACAGATACAATGAGCAGTTCTTC. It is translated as CASGLVDRYNEQFF.

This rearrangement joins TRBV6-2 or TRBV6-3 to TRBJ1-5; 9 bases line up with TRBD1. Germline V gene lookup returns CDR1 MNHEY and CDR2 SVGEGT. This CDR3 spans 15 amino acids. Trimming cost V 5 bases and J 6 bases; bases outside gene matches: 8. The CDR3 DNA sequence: TGTGCCAGCAGTCCTGACAGGGGGGTAGGTCAGCCCCAGCATTTT. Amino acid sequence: CASSPDRGVGQPQHF.

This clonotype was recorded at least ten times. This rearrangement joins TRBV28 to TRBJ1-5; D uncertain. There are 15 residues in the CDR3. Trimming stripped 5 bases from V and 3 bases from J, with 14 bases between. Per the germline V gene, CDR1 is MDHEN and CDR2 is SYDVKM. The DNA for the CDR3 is TGTGCCAGCAGTCCTAGAGCTCCAAACAATCAGCCCCAGCATTTT. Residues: CASSPRAPNNQPQHF.

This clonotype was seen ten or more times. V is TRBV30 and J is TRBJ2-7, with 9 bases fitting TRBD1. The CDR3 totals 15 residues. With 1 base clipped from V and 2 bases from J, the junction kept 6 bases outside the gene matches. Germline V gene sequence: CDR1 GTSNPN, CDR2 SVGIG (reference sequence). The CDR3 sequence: CAWSALGTGTYEQYF. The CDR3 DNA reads TGTGCCTGGAGTGCCCTAGGGACAGGGACCTACGAGCAGTACTTC.

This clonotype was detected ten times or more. The CDR3, as DNA: TGTGCCAGCAGGGACGGCTACTATGGCTACACCTTC. Its protein is CASRDGYYGYTF. The V gene is TRBV2, the J gene TRBJ1-2, with D hard to call. Trimming took off 6 bases at V and 3 bases at J, with 8 bases between the two ends. CDR3 size: 12 residues. Germline CDR1 reads SNHLY; CDR2 reads FYNNEI.